This TCR beta chain was observed in a study of beta chain features in type 1 diabetes. Whole-study findings and limits: For patients, the naive, central memory and Treg TCRB repertoires appeared more alike than for healthy donors.

CD45RO/CCR7/CD25/CD127/CD95/CD27 separated CD4+ naive, central memory, regulatory and stem cell-like memory cells by sorting. The V gene end was trimmed by 2 bases and the J gene end by 12 bases; junction bases not matched to a gene: 4. The CDR3 has 11 residues. The germline V gene has CDR1 MDHEN and CDR2 SYDVKM. Of the isolated RNA, all was reverse transcribed, and so the sequenced material was expressed TCRB transcripts. Repertoires were generated with immunoSEQ multiplex PCR, while TCRdb's copy carries only in-frame clones and drops some. The sample carries 300,000 to 400,000 clones, around an eighth recorded once. This clone was counted between two and nine times. What it recognizes is unknown.

The chain couples TRBV28 to TRBJ2-7; 7 bases are a match to TRBD1. The TCR originated in a man younger than 30 in good health. Sequenced sample: naive CD4+ T cells from blood. The CDR3 nucleotides are TGTGCCAGCAGTTTAATGACAGGGTGGTACTTC. Translated, it gives CASSLMTGWYF.